These 10 T cell receptor beta chains originate from one sample sequenced in a study of blood T cell repertoires in COVID-19. Measured with immunoSEQ multiplex PCR; TCRdb has only the in-frame clones, and not every one. The top ten clones hold about 2.7% of a sample with 190,000 or so clones, approximately 87% of them seen once. Sequencing input: peripheral blood. The receptors shown here come from a man aged 35 to 55 with active or convalescent COVID-19.

This rearrangement joins TRBV28 to TRBJ1-4; D unclear. Germline CDR1 and CDR2: MDHEN and SYDVKM. Trimming left V 6 bases short and J 8 bases short, with 19 bases between. The CDR3 covers 15 residues. The CDR3 sequence is CASRPPGQAREKLFF. CDR3 sequence (DNA): TGTGCCAGCAGACCCCCTGGGCAGGCCCGAGAAAAACTGTTTTTT.

The rearrangement uses TRBV24-1 and TRBJ1-2; TRBD1 is a possible D gene (5 bases). Per the germline V gene, CDR1 is KGHDR and CDR2 is SFDVKD. V lost 7 bases and J 7 bases, leaving 9 bases between the germline ends. This CDR3 is 11 amino acids long. The CDR3 DNA follows: TGTGCCACCAGACCAGACAGTGGCTACACCTTC. It encodes CATRPDSGYTF.

The J gene is TRBJ2-3, the V gene TRBV29-1; 9 nucleotides line up with TRBD2. The germline V gene has CDR1 SQVTM and CDR2 ANQGSEA. Trimming took 3 bases from V and 6 from J; bases not matched to a gene: 4. This CDR3 is built from 13 residues. CDR3: CSVERGGADTQYF. CDR3 in DNA: TGCAGCGTTGAGCGGGGGGGGGCGGATACGCAGTATTTT.

This clone was recorded only once. The gene calls are TRBV30 and TRBJ1-4, with D hard to call. V was pared by 3 bases and J by 4 bases, with 15 bases between. Per the germline V gene, CDR1 is GTSNPN and CDR2 is SVGIG (reference sequence). This CDR3 is built from 15 residues. The CDR3 nucleotides are TGTGCCTGGAGAGGTGGCGGACTTAATAATGAAAAACTGTTTTTT. This encodes CAWRGGGLNNEKLFF.

The CDR3 DNA reads as TGTGCCAGCAGTTCCCACAGGGCCAATGAGCAGTTCTTC. It encodes CASSSHRANEQFF. The chain has TRBV12-3 or TRBV12-4 and TRBJ2-1, with a tentative D call TRBD1 (6 bases). Trimming shortened V by 4 bases and J by 6 bases, and 10 bases separated the two germline ends. The length of the CDR3 is 13 residues.

A remark on this clone: Distinct nucleotide sequences in the sample also encode this CDR3. The chain combines TRBV2 with TRBJ1-2; 7 nucleotides line up with TRBD1. Germline V CDR1 and CDR2: SNHLY, FYNNEI. The V gene end was trimmed by 6 bases and the J gene end by 1 base; junction bases not matched to a gene: 2. The CDR3 sequence is 13 residues long. The DNA for the CDR3 is TGTGCCAGCAGCCGGGACAGTAACTATGGCTACACCTTC. Translating it yields CASSRDSNYGYTF.

This sequence joins TRBV5-6 and TRBJ2-2; the D gene is possibly TRBD1 (6 bases). V shed 0 bases and J shed 5 bases, with 17 bases lying between them. Germline CDR1 SGHDT, CDR2 YYEEEE. The CDR3 loop spans 17 amino acids. DNA of the CDR3: TGTGCCAGCAGCTTGGACACAGGGCCTAGGGGGACCGGGGAGCTGTTTTTT. It codes for CASSLDTGPRGTGELFF.

The J gene is TRBJ1-6, the V gene TRBV7-3, with 7 nucleotides matching TRBD1. CDR3 length: 14 residues. CDR1 is SGHTA, CDR2 FQGTGA, per germline. V dropped 5 bases and J dropped 9; count of bases not matched to a gene: 7. For the CDR3, the DNA is TGTGCCAGCAGCGCGGGACAGCCTACTTCACCCCTCCACTTT. This translates into CASSAGQPTSPLHF.

In its sample, this clone was seen once. The chain links TRBV9 to TRBJ2-3; D perhaps matches TRBD2 (6 bases). Germline-derived CDR1 and CDR2 are SGDLS and YYNGEE. With 0 bases removed from V and 0 bases from J, the gap between germline ends came to 8 bases. This CDR3 spans 15 amino acids. This CDR3 reads CASSVVGTSTDTQYF. In nucleotides, the CDR3 is TGTGCCAGCAGCGTAGTGGGGACTAGCACAGATACGCAGTATTTT.

V gene TRBV5-1 combines with J gene TRBJ2-1; 10 bases agree with TRBD1. Per germline, CDR1 SGHRS and CDR2 YFSETQ. There are 14 residues in the CDR3. With V trimmed by 4 bases and J by 4 bases, 2 bases remained unmatched. The CDR3 here is CASSPGQGYNEQFF. The CDR3 DNA is TGCGCCAGCAGCCCGGGACAGGGGTACAATGAGCAGTTCTTC. The full variable domain, with the rest looked up from reference TRBV5-1 and TRBJ2-1, is KAGVTQTPRYLIKTRGQQVTLSCSPISGHRSVSWYQQTPGQGLQFLFEYFSETQRNKGNFPGRFSGRQFSNSRSEMNVSTLELGDSALYLCASSPGQGYNEQFFGPGTRLTVL.